This note documents a single T cell receptor (beta chain) sequence. The germline V gene encodes CDR1 SGDLS and CDR2 YYNGEE. V dropped 3 bases and J dropped 2 bases, with 11 bases sitting between them. The CDR3 is 14 amino acids. TCRdb's copy holds only in-frame clones and misses some; the assay was immunoSEQ multiplex PCR. Of more than 150,000 clones listed, 75% to 90% were seen once; the top ten hold less than 9%. This record comes from a study of cytomegalovirus exposure and HLA in healthy donors. The TCR comes from a man younger than 35 in good health and CMV-seropositive. The chain recombines TRBV9 with TRBJ1-1; possibly TRBD1 for D (5 bases). Sequencing was performed on PBMCs. The DNA of the CDR3 is TGTGCCAGCAGCGCGGGGGGAGTTAACACTGAAGCTTTCTTT. It encodes CASSAGGVNTEAFF.